Listed below are T cell receptor beta chains from one sample, sequenced in a study of blood T cells in healthy people across ages. TCRdb fed the 5' RACE reads into MiXCR, producing one record per CDR3 protein. This table has under 2,000,000 distinct CDR3 sequences, 49% appearing once. Input material: blood. All receptors derive from a woman between 35 and 50 years old in good health. The conserved cysteine and the conserved F or W are not part of the CDR3 here.

TRBJ1-2	13	TRBV5-4	ASSSPRVGDYGYT
TRBJ1-1	13	TRBV7-9	ASSSPGIMNTEAF
TRBJ2-1	12	TRBV5-1	ASSALQGSDEQF
TRBJ2-6	14	TRBV5-1	ASSLDTSSGANVLT
TRBJ1-2	12	TRBV6-6	ASSSRQGVYGYT
TRBJ1-2	13	TRBV6-2/TRBV6-3	ASSPDRGQIYGYT
TRBJ2-3	14	TRBV21-1	ARQGHPGPYTDTQY
TRBJ1-5	12	TRBV20-1	SAGLPMGDQPQH
TRBJ2-1	16	TRBV18	ASSPTSGGTSSYNEQF
TRBJ2-7	12	TRBV6-5	ASSYYPNHDEQY
TRBJ2-5	16	TRBV11-1	ASNASPGLAGLQETQY
TRBJ2-6	10	TRBV29-1	SVEASSGVLT
TRBJ1-3	12	TRBV7-9	ASSPDGSGNTIY
TRBJ2-7	14	TRBV6-2/TRBV6-3	ASSYSHRTGKYEQY
TRBJ1-2	14	TRBV29-1	GVEDPSTGTNYGYT
TRBJ2-5	11	TRBV20-1	SAKQGPQETQY
TRBJ2-7	12	TRBV15	ATSRAETVYEQY
TRBJ1-2	15	TRBV7-9	ASSSVLGRGPFYGYT
TRBJ2-1	9	TRBV6-2/TRBV6-3	ASSHGDEQF
TRBJ2-3	10	TRBV27	ATLSSTDTQY
TRBJ1-2	14	TRBV4-2	ASSQGLDRGVYGYT
TRBJ2-3	14	TRBV7-9	ASSLSSSGGINTQY
TRBJ1-1	12	TRBV2	ASSLGMANTEAF
TRBJ2-6	14	TRBV9	ASSAPGTAGANVLT
TRBJ2-5	12	TRBV20-1	SARGFGQQETQY
TRBJ1-1	10	TRBV7-9	ASSLRDEEAF
TRBJ1-5	14	TRBV10-3	ATSEKPTGGNQPQH
TRBJ1-1	13	TRBV7-2	ASSLEEWADTEAF
TRBJ2-6	15	TRBV15	ATGDRALSSGANVLT
TRBJ2-1	14	TRBV7-6	ASSDTVAPTYNEQF
TRBJ1-1	10	TRBV7-9	ASSPAGPEAF
TRBJ2-7	12	TRBV12-3/TRBV12-4	ASTRAGGFYEQY
TRBJ1-2	12	TRBV28	ASSLPRGLGGYT
TRBJ1-4	11	TRBV10-3	AISGQVTGKLF
TRBJ1-1	16	TRBV20-1	SARASSMRQLINAEAF
TRBJ1-1	13	TRBV7-9	ASSLGDRGPTEAF
NA	12	TRBV27	ASSDRDRAHEQY